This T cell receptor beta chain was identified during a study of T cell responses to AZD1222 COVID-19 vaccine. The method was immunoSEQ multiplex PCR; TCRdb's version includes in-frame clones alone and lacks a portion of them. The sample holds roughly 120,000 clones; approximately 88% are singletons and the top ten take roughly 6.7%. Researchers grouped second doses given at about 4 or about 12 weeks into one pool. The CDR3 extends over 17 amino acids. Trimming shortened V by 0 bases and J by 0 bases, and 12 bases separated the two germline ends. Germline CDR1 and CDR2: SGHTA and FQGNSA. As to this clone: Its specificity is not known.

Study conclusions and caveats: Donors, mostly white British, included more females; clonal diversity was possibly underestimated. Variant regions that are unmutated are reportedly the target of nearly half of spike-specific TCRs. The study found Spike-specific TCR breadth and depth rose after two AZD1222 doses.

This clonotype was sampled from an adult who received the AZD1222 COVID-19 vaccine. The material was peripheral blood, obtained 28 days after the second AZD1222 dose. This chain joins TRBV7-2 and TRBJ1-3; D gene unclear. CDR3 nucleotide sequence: TGTGCCAGCAGCTTAGCGCCGGGCAGTAACTCTGGAAACACCATATATTTT. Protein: CASSLAPGSNSGNTIYF.